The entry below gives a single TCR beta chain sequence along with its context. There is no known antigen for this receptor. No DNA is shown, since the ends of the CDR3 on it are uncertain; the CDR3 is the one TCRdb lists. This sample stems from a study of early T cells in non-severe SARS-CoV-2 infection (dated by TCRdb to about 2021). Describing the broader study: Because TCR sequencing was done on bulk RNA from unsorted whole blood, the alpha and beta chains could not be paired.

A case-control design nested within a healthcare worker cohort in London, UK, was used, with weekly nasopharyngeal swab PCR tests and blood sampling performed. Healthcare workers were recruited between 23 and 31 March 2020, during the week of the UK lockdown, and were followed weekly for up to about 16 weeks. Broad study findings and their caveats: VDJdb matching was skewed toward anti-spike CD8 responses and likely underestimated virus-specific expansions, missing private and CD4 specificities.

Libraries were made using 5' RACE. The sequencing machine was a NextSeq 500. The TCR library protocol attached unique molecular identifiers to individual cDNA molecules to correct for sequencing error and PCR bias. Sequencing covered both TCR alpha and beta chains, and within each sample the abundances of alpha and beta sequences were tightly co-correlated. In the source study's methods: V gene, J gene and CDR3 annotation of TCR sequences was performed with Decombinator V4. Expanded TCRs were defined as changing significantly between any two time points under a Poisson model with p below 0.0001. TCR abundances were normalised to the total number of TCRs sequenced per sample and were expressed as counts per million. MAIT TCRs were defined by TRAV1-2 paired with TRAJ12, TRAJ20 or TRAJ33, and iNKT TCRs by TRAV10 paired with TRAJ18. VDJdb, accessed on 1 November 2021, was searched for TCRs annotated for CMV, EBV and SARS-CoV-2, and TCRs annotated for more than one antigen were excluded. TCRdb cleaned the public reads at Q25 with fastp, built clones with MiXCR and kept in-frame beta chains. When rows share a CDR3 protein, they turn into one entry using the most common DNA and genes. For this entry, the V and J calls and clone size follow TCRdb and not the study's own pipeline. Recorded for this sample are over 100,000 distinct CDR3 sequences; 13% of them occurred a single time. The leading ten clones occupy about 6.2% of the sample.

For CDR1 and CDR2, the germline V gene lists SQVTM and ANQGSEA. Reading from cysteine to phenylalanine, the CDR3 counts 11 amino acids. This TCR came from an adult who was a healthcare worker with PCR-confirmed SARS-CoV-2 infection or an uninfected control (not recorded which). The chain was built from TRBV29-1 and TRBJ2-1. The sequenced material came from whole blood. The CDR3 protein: CSVGLGNEQFF.